The 28 T cell receptor beta chains listed next were all sequenced from one sample in a study of technical replicates of blood from a few donors. Sequencing was performed with immunoSEQ multiplex PCR; in TCRdb, only in-frame clones are kept and a portion is missing. The sample lists just under 60,000 clones; approximately 94% were seen once. The sequencing sample was made of PBMCs. All receptors derive from a human donor in good health. Some clones in this sample may be carry-over from other donors' samples.

V gene TRBV2 combines with J gene TRBJ1-2; 9 nucleotides match TRBD1. The CDR3 has 16 amino acids. CDR1 SNHLY and CDR2 FYNNEI come from the germline V gene. Trimming took 4 bases from V and 2 from J; bases not matched to a gene: 8. The CDR3 nucleotides are TGTGCCAGCAGTGTCCCGGGACAGGGTCACAACTATGGCTACACCTTC. Its protein product is CASSVPGQGHNYGYTF.

This clone showed up just once. V and J are TRBV18 and TRBJ1-1; perhaps TRBD1 as D (6 bases). The CDR3 covers 14 residues. Germline assignment: CDR1 KGHSH and CDR2 LQKENI. V gave up 0 bases and J gave up 11 bases, with 16 bases separating them. CDR3 region: CASSPPSDSGGAFF. CDR3 nucleotides: TGTGCCAGCTCACCACCGTCGGACAGTGGTGGCGCTTTCTTT.

This chain connects TRBV18 to TRBJ2-1, with 9 bases fitting TRBD2. The V gene end was trimmed by 5 bases and the J gene end by 8 bases; junction bases not matched to a gene: 4. The CDR3 is made up of 13 amino acids. Germline values: CDR1 KGHSH, CDR2 LQKENI. The CDR3 protein is CASSGGGADEQFF. In DNA form, the CDR3 reads TGTGCCAGCTCAGGCGGGGGGGCGGATGAGCAGTTCTTC.

This rearrangement joins TRBV4-3 to TRBJ1-1, with TRBD1 matching 9 bases. This CDR3 contains 16 residues. Germline V gives CDR1 LGHNA, CDR2 YSLEER. After removal of 4 bases from V and 4 bases from J, the junction contained 10 bases not matched to a gene. CDR3 coding DNA: TGCGCCAGCAGCCCAGGAAGGGGACAGGGAACCACTGAAGCTTTCTTT. It specifies CASSPGRGQGTTEAFF.

V usage is TRBV7-2 and J usage is TRBJ2-7; weak D call: TRBD1 (5 bases). CDR1 is SGHTA and CDR2 is FQGNSA in the germline V gene. V lost 5 bases and J 2 bases, leaving 13 bases between the germline ends. This CDR3 has 14 amino acids. The DNA for the CDR3 is TGTGCCAGCAGCCTCGGAAGGACAACCTACGAGCAGTACTTC. Its protein is CASSLGRTTYEQYF.

CDR3 in DNA: TGTGCCAGCAGTGAAGGGGGACTGACCTACGAGCAGTACTTC. This sequence encodes CASSEGGLTYEQYF. The J gene is TRBJ2-7, the V gene TRBV2, with D tentatively TRBD2 (6 bases). CDR1 SNHLY and CDR2 FYNNEI come from the germline V gene. This CDR3 has 14 residues. Trimming stripped 1 base from V and 2 bases from J, with 9 bases between.

The chain uses TRBV5-6 and TRBJ2-1; D unresolved. V was clipped by 1 base and J by 6 bases, with 5 bases between them. CDR1 and CDR2 from the germline V gene are SGHDT and YYEEEE. CDR3 length: 12 amino acids. The CDR3 spells CASSLYSNEQFF. CDR3 sequence (DNA): TGTGCCAGCAGCTTGTATTCCAATGAGCAGTTCTTC.

The rearrangement uses TRBV6-6 and TRBJ1-2; TRBD1 agrees at 8 bases. Germline CDR1 MNHNY, CDR2 SVGAGI (reference sequence). The CDR3 loop spans 13 amino acids. Trimming removed 6 bases from V and 5 bases from J; junction bases left unmatched: 5. In DNA form, the CDR3 reads TGTGCCAGCAGGGGACAGGATTTGTATGGCTACACCTTC. It is translated as CASRGQDLYGYTF.

The chain carries TRBV7-2 and TRBJ2-5, with 8 bases identical to TRBD1. V lost 4 bases and J lost 3; bases outside the gene matches: 1. The CDR3 contains 13 residues. Germline CDR1 is SGHTA and CDR2 is FQGNSA. The CDR3 here is CASSSDREETQYF. In DNA form, the CDR3 reads TGTGCCAGCAGCTCGGACAGGGAAGAGACCCAGTACTTC.

The chain employs TRBV27 and TRBJ1-5; possibly TRBD1 for D (5 bases). The CDR3 runs to 16 residues. Per the germline V gene, CDR1 is MNHEY and CDR2 is SMNVEV (reference sequence). V was pared by 3 bases and J by 7 bases, with 19 bases between. The CDR3 bases are TGTGCCAGCAGTTTGAGATCGGAAGGGGCGGGGCAGCCCCAGCATTTT. It translates to CASSLRSEGAGQPQHF.

The chain recombines TRBV4-3 with TRBJ1-5; D might be TRBD1 (5 bases). This CDR3 region has 15 residues. Germline-derived CDR1 and CDR2 are LGHNA and YSLEER. Trimming took off 0 bases at V and 6 bases at J, with 12 bases between the two ends. CDR3 DNA: TGCGCCAGCAGCCAAGATAGGGACTTCGGTCAGCCCCAGCATTTT. It specifies CASSQDRDFGQPQHF.

The chain has TRBV5-1 and TRBJ1-4, with 7 bases lining up with TRBD1. Germline V gives CDR1 SGHRS, CDR2 YFSETQ. This CDR3 is built from 13 residues. After removal of 4 bases from V and 8 bases from J, the junction contained 5 bases not matched to a gene. CDR3 sequence (DNA): TGCGCCAGCAGCGACAGGGCGGGGGAAAAACTGTTTTTT. Its translation: CASSDRAGEKLFF.

The chain joins TRBV7-2 to TRBJ2-7; 11 bases are a match to TRBD2. In germline, CDR1 is SGHTA, CDR2 FQGNSA. The J segment lost 5 bases and the V segment lost 4 bases, leaving 13 bases of the junction unmatched. The CDR3 loop spans 17 amino acids. DNA of the CDR3: TGTGCCAGCAGCTCTCAAGCCCGGACTAGCGGGTTGGACGAGCAGTACTTC. Its protein is CASSSQARTSGLDEQYF.

J is TRBJ2-1 and V is TRBV12-5, with TRBD2 identical over 7 bases. Looked up from germline, CDR1 is LGHNT and CDR2 is FRNRAP. J lost 5 bases, V lost 3 bases, and 4 bases had no gene match. The CDR3 consists of 14 residues. The CDR3 is CASGFPSGDNEQFF. CDR3 DNA: TGTGCTAGTGGTTTTCCTAGCGGCGACAATGAGCAGTTCTTC.

The J gene is TRBJ2-2, the V gene TRBV2, with 7 bases that match TRBD2. CDR1 is SNHLY, CDR2 FYNNEI, per germline. The J segment lost 4 bases and the V segment lost 6 bases, leaving 5 bases of the junction unmatched. The CDR3 totals 14 residues. The CDR3 sequence is CASRLGGGTGELFF. In nucleotides, the CDR3 is TGTGCCAGCAGGCTGGGGGGGGGCACCGGGGAGCTGTTTTTT.

The chain couples TRBV4-2 to TRBJ1-1; TRBD1 matches at 8 bases. J was trimmed by 1 base and V by 0 bases; bases with no gene match: 10. This CDR3 spans 18 amino acids. Germline V CDR1 and CDR2: LGHNA, YNFKEQ. CDR3 coding DNA: TGTGCCAGCAGCCAAGATGTGGCAGGGGGCGGCAGGAACACTGAAGCTTTCTTT. Translating it yields CASSQDVAGGGRNTEAFF.

This chain uses TRBV6-5 with TRBJ1-5, with 9 nucleotides matching TRBD1. The CDR3 totals 16 residues. V lost 10 bases and J lost 2; bases outside the gene matches: 12. Germline V gene lookup returns CDR1 MNHEY and CDR2 SVGAGI. The CDR3 here is CATRYTGGEGNQPQHF. CDR3 DNA: TGTGCCACCAGATACACAGGGGGCGAGGGCAATCAGCCCCAGCATTTT.

This chain uses TRBV2 with TRBJ2-3; 10 bases are a match to TRBD2. The J segment lost 0 bases and the V segment lost 5 bases, leaving 11 bases of the junction unmatched. Per the germline V gene, CDR1 is SNHLY and CDR2 is FYNNEI. The CDR3 has 18 residues. The CDR3 DNA sequence: TGTGCCAGCAGTCCGCTAGCGGGGGCCACTATTAGCACAGATACGCAGTATTTT. Protein: CASSPLAGATISTDTQYF. Full variable domain (outside the CDR3, taken from reference TRBV2 and TRBJ2-3): EPEVTQTPSHQVTQMGQEVILRCVPISNHLYFYWYRQILGQKVEFLVSFYNNEISEKSEIFDDQFSVERPDGSNFTLKIRSTKLEDSAMYFCASSPLAGATISTDTQYFGPGTRLTVL.

This clone was recorded once. This chain uses TRBV19 with TRBJ2-3; 12 bases are a match to TRBD2. The V segment lost 7 bases and the J segment 2 bases; nucleotides outside the gene matches: 4. This CDR3 comprises 15 residues. Germline V lookup: CDR1 LNHDA, CDR2 SQIVND (reference sequence). CDR3 in amino acids: CASNGLAGYTDTQYF. For the CDR3, the DNA is TGTGCCAGTAACGGACTAGCGGGGTACACAGATACGCAGTATTTT.

V is TRBV7-9 and J is TRBJ2-7; 11 bases map to TRBD2. Trimming cost V 5 bases and J 3 bases; bases outside gene matches: 9. This CDR3 is 16 amino acids long. Germline CDR1 is SEHNR and CDR2 is FQNEAQ (reference sequence). DNA of the CDR3: TGTGCCAGCAGCCCCCAATCTAGCGGGGGGTACTACGAGCAGTACTTC. Translating gives CASSPQSSGGYYEQYF.

CDR3 bases: TGTGCCTGGAGTGTGGGGGAGGTGTACTATGGCTACACCTTC. Encoded protein: CAWSVGEVYYGYTF. The rearrangement links TRBV30 to TRBJ1-2; TRBD1 might be the D (5 bases). V was clipped by 0 bases and J by 3 bases, with 11 bases between them. The CDR3 contains 14 residues. Germline CDR1 reads GTSNPN; CDR2 reads SVGIG (reference sequence). Full variable domain (outside the CDR3, taken from reference TRBV30 and TRBJ1-2): SQTIHQWPATLVQPVGSPLSLECTVEGTSNPNLYWYRQAAGRGLQLLFYSVGIGQISSEVPQNLSASRPQDRQFILSSKKLLLSDSGFYLCAWSVGEVYYGYTFGSGTRLTVV.

The rearrangement uses TRBV7-3 and TRBJ2-3; 7 bases are a match to TRBD2. CDR3 size: 16 residues. Germline CDR1 and CDR2: SGHTA and FQGTGA. Unmatched junction bases numbered 8, after V lost 5 bases and J lost 0 bases. The CDR3 spells CASSPTGGASTDTQYF. The DNA for the CDR3 is TGTGCCAGCAGCCCAACGGGGGGTGCTAGCACAGATACGCAGTATTTT.

The gene calls are TRBV4-3 and TRBJ1-2; D ambiguous. Per germline, CDR1 LGHNA and CDR2 YSLEER. V gave up 0 bases and J gave up 2 bases, with 10 bases separating them. This CDR3 contains 15 residues. CDR3 sequence: CASSQETRPNYGYTF. The CDR3 bases are TGCGCCAGCAGCCAAGAGACTCGCCCGAACTATGGCTACACCTTC.

V and J are TRBV7-2 and TRBJ2-1; TRBD1 might be the D (5 bases). CDR1 is SGHTA, CDR2 FQGNSA, per germline. V was trimmed by 3 bases and J by 2 bases, leaving 11 bases between them. CDR3 length equals 15 residues. Here the CDR3 reads CASSFGARTYNEQFF. The CDR3 nucleotides are TGTGCCAGCAGCTTTGGGGCGAGAACCTACAATGAGCAGTTCTTC.

The gene calls are TRBV2 and TRBJ1-1; 7 bases align to TRBD1. The CDR3 loop spans 12 amino acids. V lost 6 bases to trimming and J lost 8 bases; unmatched junction nucleotides: 6. Germline V CDR1 and CDR2: SNHLY, FYNNEI. CDR3 bases: TGTGCCAGCAGGATGAGGGGGCTCGAAGCTTTCTTT. This sequence encodes CASRMRGLEAFF.

The chain uses TRBV28 and TRBJ2-5; 7 nucleotides line up with TRBD2. The V gene end was trimmed by 10 bases and the J gene end by 6 bases; junction bases not matched to a gene: 11. The V gene's germline CDR1 is MDHEN and CDR2 SYDVKM. The CDR3 consists of 13 residues. The CDR3 DNA reads TGTGCCACCTATGCGGGAGTAACGAAGACCCAGTACTTC. This gives the protein CATYAGVTKTQYF.

The CDR3 is CASSQDGGDYGIQYF. The CDR3 DNA sequence: TGCGCCAGCAGCCAAGATGGAGGGGACTACGGGATTCAGTACTTC. This chain joins TRBV4-1 and TRBJ2-4, with 7 bases lining up with TRBD2. This CDR3 is built from 15 residues. The germline gives CDR1 MGHRA, CDR2 YSYEKL. V shed 0 bases and J 10 bases; nucleotides not matched to a gene: 9.

The chain uses TRBV7-3 and TRBJ2-1; D gene unclear. Germline V gene sequence: CDR1 SGHTA, CDR2 FQGTGA. The germline V and J ends were trimmed by 3 bases and 7 bases, with 10 bases remaining between them. The CDR3 contains 13 residues. The CDR3 sequence: CASSLGSMNEQFF. In DNA form, the CDR3 reads TGTGCCAGCAGCTTGGGCAGTATGAATGAGCAGTTCTTC.